This entry lists 18 T cell receptor beta chains sequenced from one sample in a study of cytomegalovirus exposure and HLA in healthy donors. The PCR employed 60 Vbeta primers together with 13 Jbeta primers. Measured with immunoSEQ multiplex PCR; TCRdb has only the in-frame clones, and not every one. The sample has roughly 120,000 clones, about 85% seen once. Specimen: PBMCs. The receptor source for this set is a man aged 45-65 years in good health and CMV-seronegative.

This chain connects TRBV19 to TRBJ1-5, with 8 bases matching TRBD1. Germline loops: CDR1 LNHDA, CDR2 SQIVND (reference sequence). With 8 bases clipped from V and 0 bases from J, the junction kept 9 bases outside the gene matches. CDR3 size: 16 residues. CDR3 protein: CASDRGRADSNQPQHF. CDR3 coding DNA: TGTGCCAGTGACAGGGGAAGGGCCGATAGCAATCAGCCCCAGCATTTT.

The chain carries TRBV7-2 and TRBJ1-5, with a weak D call TRBD1 (6 bases). The CDR3 consists of 15 residues. Germline lookup yields CDR1 SGHTA and CDR2 FQGNSA. The V gene lost 1 base and the J gene lost 5 bases, with 12 bases spanning the gap. The CDR3 loop reads CASSLVTGNDQPQHF. The DNA of the CDR3 is TGTGCCAGCAGCTTAGTAACAGGGAACGATCAGCCCCAGCATTTT.

This chain links TRBV9 with TRBJ2-2; TRBD2 matches at 13 bases. Germline-derived CDR1 and CDR2 are SGDLS and YYNGEE. V lost 5 bases to trimming and J lost 6 bases; unmatched junction nucleotides: 10. The CDR3 totals 17 residues. The CDR3 nucleotides are TGTGCCAGCAGTAGGACTAGCGGGAGTTATCCGTCCGGGGAGCTGTTTTTT. Amino acids: CASSRTSGSYPSGELFF. Based on the CDR3 plus reference TRBV9 and TRBJ2-2, the full variable domain is DSGVTQTPKHLITATGQRVTLRCSPRSGDLSVYWYQQSLDQGLQFLIQYYNGEERAKGNILERFSAQQFPDLHSELNLSSLELGDSALYFCASSRTSGSYPSGELFFGEGSRLTVL.

This chain connects TRBV7-6 to TRBJ2-1, with TRBD2 matching over 10 bases. This CDR3 contains 14 residues. V shed 3 bases, J shed 7 bases, and the junction held 3 bases outside the gene matches. Germline V gene lookup returns CDR1 SGHVS and CDR2 FNYEAQ. CDR3 residues: CASSFGLAVNEQFF. CDR3 bases: TGTGCCAGCAGCTTCGGACTAGCGGTTAATGAGCAGTTCTTC.

V usage is TRBV28 and J usage is TRBJ1-6, with D possibly being TRBD1 (6 bases). This CDR3 has 14 amino acids. From germline, CDR1 is MDHEN and CDR2 SYDVKM. Trimming took 7 bases from V and 10 from J, leaving 17 bases between them. The DNA for the CDR3 is TGTGCCAGCATGGGGGCCAGGGCTGTGTCACCCCTCCACTTT. It is translated as CASMGARAVSPLHF.

The V gene is TRBV7-9, the J gene TRBJ1-1, with no clear D. In germline, CDR1 is SEHNR, CDR2 FQNEAQ (reference sequence). V shed 5 bases and J shed 6 bases, with 10 bases lying between them. The CDR3 runs 12 residues. CDR3 loop: CASSRTRAEAFF. In DNA form, the CDR3 reads TGTGCCAGCAGCAGAACACGGGCTGAAGCTTTCTTT.

The chain employs TRBV7-3 and TRBJ1-1; TRBD1 might be the D (5 bases). Trimming cost V 5 bases and J 2 bases, with 15 bases left between them. CDR1 SGHTA and CDR2 FQGTGA come from the germline V gene. The CDR3 spans 15 residues. CDR3 coding DNA: TGTGCCAGCAGCGCTCGCGGGGGTGGTAACACTGAAGCTTTCTTT. Protein sequence: CASSARGGGNTEAFF.

This rearrangement joins TRBV9 to TRBJ2-7, with no clear D. Germline V gene lookup returns CDR1 SGDLS and CDR2 YYNGEE. The V and J ends lost 0 bases and 0 bases respectively, with 7 bases between them. The CDR3 runs 14 residues. The CDR3 DNA reads TGTGCCAGCAGCGTAGCCTCTTCCTCCTACGAGCAGTACTTC. Translation: CASSVASSSYEQYF.

V is TRBV5-1 and J is TRBJ2-3; D may be TRBD2 (6 bases). The CDR3 length is 16 residues. Trimming removed 3 bases at V and 1 base at J, with 15 bases between. Germline assignment: CDR1 SGHRS and CDR2 YFSETQ. Here the CDR3 DNA reads TGCGCCAGCAGCTCGGATGTGACGGGGGGCACAGATACGCAGTATTTT. Translating it yields CASSSDVTGGTDTQYF. The full variable domain, with the rest looked up from reference TRBV5-1 and TRBJ2-3, is KAGVTQTPRYLIKTRGQQVTLSCSPISGHRSVSWYQQTPGQGLQFLFEYFSETQRNKGNFPGRFSGRQFSNSRSEMNVSTLELGDSALYLCASSSDVTGGTDTQYFGPGTRLTVL.

This chain uses TRBV19 with TRBJ2-7, with a possible D match to TRBD1 (6 bases). The germline gives CDR1 LNHDA, CDR2 SQIVND (reference sequence). Trimming cost V 3 bases and J 2 bases, with 8 bases left between them. The length of the CDR3 is 13 residues. The CDR3 is CASSIRQAYEQYF. The CDR3 region has the DNA TGTGCCAGTAGTATCCGACAGGCCTACGAGCAGTACTTC.

Only a few counts were recorded for this clone. The V gene is TRBV11-3, the J gene TRBJ2-5, with D possibly being TRBD1 (6 bases). Trimming took off 1 base at V and 3 bases at J, with 15 bases between the two ends. The germline V gene has CDR1 SGHNT and CDR2 YENEEA. This CDR3 has 16 amino acids. The CDR3 spells CASSLGIQGSKETQYF. CDR3 bases: TGTGCCAGCAGCTTAGGTATACAGGGATCGAAAGAGACCCAGTACTTC. The full variable domain, completed using reference TRBV11-3 and TRBJ2-5, is EAGVVQSPRYKIIEKKQPVAFWCNPISGHNTLYWYLQNLGQGPELLIRYENEEAVDDSQLPKDRFSAERLKGVDSTLKIQPAELGDSAVYLCASSLGIQGSKETQYFGPGTRLLVL.

The chain employs TRBV5-6 and TRBJ2-5; D not resolved. Trimming shortened V by 1 base and J by 1 base, and 8 bases separated the two germline ends. The length of the CDR3 is 14 residues. Germline CDR1 and CDR2: SGHDT and YYEEEE. Here the CDR3 reads CASSLWWAQETQYF. In DNA form, the CDR3 reads TGTGCCAGCAGCTTGTGGTGGGCCCAAGAGACCCAGTACTTC.

About this clone itself: An end of the junction differs from the germline gene, which may be a read error. V is TRBV4-1 and J is TRBJ1-1, with 7 bases lining up with TRBD1. This CDR3 is 14 amino acids long. Germline CDR1 reads MGHRA; CDR2 reads YSYEKL. This CDR3 reads CASSQDRGQGVALF. The DNA for the CDR3 is TGCGCCAGCAGCCAAGATCGGGGGCAGGGGGTAGCTCTCTTT.

J is TRBJ2-3 and V is TRBV28, with 8 positions matching TRBD1. From germline, CDR1 is MDHEN and CDR2 SYDVKM. The CDR3 runs 16 residues. J gave up 5 bases and V 1 base, and 8 bases lay outside the gene matches. CDR3 region: CASSLLTGGSQDTQYF. The CDR3 DNA reads TGTGCCAGCAGTTTATTAACAGGGGGTAGTCAAGATACGCAGTATTTT. The whole variable domain, filled in from reference TRBV28 and TRBJ2-3, reads DVKVTQSSRYLVKRTGEKVFLECVQDMDHENMFWYRQDPGLGLRLIYFSYDVKMKEKGDIPEGYSVSREKKERFSLILESASTNQTSMYLCASSLLTGGSQDTQYFGPGTRLTVL.

This chain links TRBV6-5 with TRBJ2-2; possible D gene TRBD1, 6 bases. CDR1 and CDR2 (germline): MNHEY, SVGAGI. V gave up 6 bases and J gave up 2 bases, with 10 bases separating them. The CDR3 runs 14 residues. The CDR3 coding sequence is TGTGCCAGCAGGAGACAGGTTAACACCGGGGAGCTGTTTTTT. The encoded protein is CASRRQVNTGELFF.

This chain connects TRBV9 to TRBJ1-4, with TRBD1 as a possible D gene (5 bases). The V and J ends lost 4 bases and 8 bases respectively, with 9 bases between them. The CDR3 length is 12 residues. Germline V gene lookup returns CDR1 SGDLS and CDR2 YYNGEE. CDR3 sequence (DNA): TGTGCCAGCAGCCGGGGGGGGGAAAAACTGTTTTTT. This translates into CASSRGGEKLFF. Full variable domain (remainder filled in from reference TRBV9 and TRBJ1-4): DSGVTQTPKHLITATGQRVTLRCSPRSGDLSVYWYQQSLDQGLQFLIQYYNGEERAKGNILERFSAQQFPDLHSELNLSSLELGDSALYFCASSRGGEKLFFGSGTQLSVL.

The V call is TRBV7-2, the J call TRBJ2-7, with TRBD2 matching over 13 bases. The junction had 12 bases not matched to a gene; V was cut back by 4 bases and J by 3 bases. This CDR3 contains 18 residues. Germline CDR1 SGHTA, CDR2 FQGNSA. The CDR3 DNA follows: TGTGCCAGCAGCTCTCAATGGACTAGCGGGAGAAAGGTCTACGAGCAGTACTTC. Translation gives CASSSQWTSGRKVYEQYF.

The chain couples TRBV5-1 to TRBJ1-2; D is possibly TRBD1 (6 bases). V shed 4 bases and J shed 2 bases, with 30 bases lying between them. Per the germline V gene, CDR1 is SGHRS and CDR2 is YFSETQ. The CDR3 is 20 amino acids. The CDR3, as DNA: TGCGCCAGCAGCCCGAAACTGGCACAGGGTAGGCAATCGATCAACTATGGCTACACCTTC. Its protein is CASSPKLAQGRQSINYGYTF.